The 24 T cell receptor beta chains listed next were all sequenced from one sample in a study of blood T cell repertoires in COVID-19. Some clones are missing from TCRdb's copy, which holds only in-frame ones; the method was immunoSEQ multiplex PCR. This table holds nearly 25,000 clones, 70% to 90% found once. Specimen: peripheral blood. The receptors shown here come from a man between 65 and 80 years old with acute or convalescent COVID-19.

This chain links TRBV7-9 with TRBJ1-2; 9 nucleotides match TRBD1. This CDR3 spans 13 amino acids. Germline V lookup: CDR1 SEHNR, CDR2 FQNEAQ (reference sequence). V gave up 4 bases and J gave up 4 bases; unmatched junction bases: 1. CDR3: CASSSTGGYGYTF. The CDR3 DNA is TGTGCCAGCAGCTCGACAGGGGGCTATGGCTACACCTTC.

Of note for this clone: An end of the junction does not agree with germline; a read error may underlie this. This chain joins TRBV7-7 and TRBJ2-1; 11 bases fit TRBD1. The CDR3 contains 15 residues. CDR1 is SSHAT, CDR2 FNYEAQ, per germline (reference sequence). CDR3 region: CASSVGGTGGNEQFF. Written as DNA, the CDR3 is TGTGCTAGCAGCGTCGGGGGGACAGGGGGCAATGAGCAGTTCTTC.

This rearrangement joins TRBV7-6 to TRBJ2-7; TRBD2 matches 14 bases. Germline-derived CDR1 and CDR2 are SGHVS and FNYEAQ. This CDR3 spans 15 amino acids. V lost 5 bases and J lost 4; bases outside the gene matches: 4. CDR3 in amino acids: CASSKTSGGAYEQYF. In DNA, the CDR3 is TGTGCCAGCAGCAAGACTAGCGGGGGGGCTTACGAGCAGTACTTC.

This rearrangement joins TRBV23-1 to TRBJ1-6; D may be TRBD1 (5 bases). TRBV23-1 is flagged as an ORF with uncertain function. Deletions cut 1 base from V and 7 bases from J, with 17 bases between. The CDR3 is 17 residues long. CDR3 in amino acids: CASSQFIGSGGNSPLHF. For the CDR3, the DNA is TGCGCCAGCAGTCAATTTATTGGGTCGGGGGGAAATTCACCCCTCCACTTT.

This clone has just a few counts. This chain connects TRBV7-9 to TRBJ1-1; D unresolved. V lost 5 bases and J 4 bases, leaving 20 bases between the germline ends. The length of the CDR3 is 16 residues. The germline V gene has CDR1 SEHNR and CDR2 FQNEAQ (reference sequence). The CDR3 protein is CASSPLPALRITEAFF. In DNA, the CDR3 is TGTGCCAGCAGCCCACTCCCCGCGCTGCGGATCACTGAAGCTTTCTTT.

V and J are TRBV15 and TRBJ1-5; unclear D gene. The V end lost 4 bases, the J end lost 2 bases, and 9 bases lay between the germline ends. The CDR3 length is 14 residues. The germline gives CDR1 LNHNV, CDR2 YYDKDF (reference sequence). In DNA, the CDR3 is TGTGCCACCAGCATGGGAGGGCGCAATCAGCCCCAGCATTTT. It is translated as CATSMGGRNQPQHF.

The rearrangement uses TRBV4-2 and TRBJ2-7; D gene unclear. The CDR3 totals 15 residues. V lost 0 bases and J lost 2, with 11 bases in between. Germline CDR1 LGHNA, CDR2 YNFKEQ. The CDR3 coding sequence is TGTGCCAGCAGCCAAGATCGAGCAGCGACCTACGAGCAGTACTTC. It yields the protein CASSQDRAATYEQYF.

The chain joins TRBV19 to TRBJ2-7; 7 positions agree with TRBD1. The V segment lost 5 bases and the J segment 2 bases; nucleotides outside the gene matches: 9. Germline loops: CDR1 LNHDA, CDR2 SQIVND (reference sequence). The CDR3 spans 15 residues. The DNA of the CDR3 is TGTGCCAGTAGTCCCGGGACAGCTCCTACCTACGAGCAGTACTTC. This translates into CASSPGTAPTYEQYF.

The chain is built from TRBV6-5 and TRBJ2-2; D not resolved. V shed 4 bases and J shed 1 base, with 13 bases lying between them. The CDR3 loop spans 16 amino acids. Germline V gene lookup returns CDR1 MNHEY and CDR2 SVGAGI. The CDR3 DNA is TGTGCCAGCAGTTCCCCCCGAGGCGGGAACACCGGGGAGCTGTTTTTT. Translation: CASSSPRGGNTGELFF.

This sequence joins TRBV9 and TRBJ1-6; a weak D match, TRBD1 (5 bases). The germline CDR1 and CDR2 sequences are SGDLS and YYNGEE. Between the trimmed V and J ends, which lost 3 bases and 10 bases, there was a span of 14 bases. The CDR3 contains 14 residues. CDR3 nucleotide sequence: TGTGCCAGCAGCGCCCCGGCGCAGGGCTCACCCCTCCACTTT. It codes for CASSAPAQGSPLHF.

In this sample, this clone turned up once. The V and J genes are TRBV7-2 and TRBJ1-5; 7 bases map to TRBD1. Germline values: CDR1 SGHTA, CDR2 FQGNSA. CDR3 length equals 15 residues. Trimming cost V 5 bases and J 0 bases; bases outside gene matches: 4. CDR3 nucleotides: TGTGCCAGCAGCGAGACAGGGTATAGCAATCAGCCCCAGCATTTT. It translates to CASSETGYSNQPQHF.

This chain connects TRBV19 to TRBJ2-5; 11 positions agree with TRBD2. The CDR3 sequence is 16 residues long. The trim removed 4 bases at V and 2 bases at J, leaving 6 bases unmatched. In germline, CDR1 is LNHDA, CDR2 SQIVND (reference sequence). DNA of the CDR3: TGTGCCAGTAGTAGCCTAGCGGGGGGACTACAAGAGACCCAGTACTTC. Translation: CASSSLAGGLQETQYF.

The rearrangement links TRBV9 to TRBJ1-1, with a possible D match to TRBD1 (6 bases). CDR1 is SGDLS, CDR2 YYNGEE, per germline. The ends were cut back, 3 bases at V and 1 base at J, with 13 bases in the middle. The CDR3 has 15 residues. CDR3 in amino acids: CASSAGGAWNTEAFF. CDR3 DNA: TGTGCCAGCAGCGCGGGGGGGGCCTGGAACACTGAAGCTTTCTTT. The variable domain in full, with the rest retrieved from reference TRBV9 and TRBJ1-1, is DSGVTQTPKHLITATGQRVTLRCSPRSGDLSVYWYQQSLDQGLQFLIQYYNGEERAKGNILERFSAQQFPDLHSELNLSSLELGDSALYFCASSAGGAWNTEAFFGQGTRLTVV.

This chain joins TRBV3-1 (or the pseudogene TRBV3-2) and TRBJ2-1; 8 nucleotides match TRBD1. Germline loops: CDR1 LGHDT, CDR2 YNNKEL (reference sequence). The trim removed 1 base at V and 6 bases at J, leaving 5 bases unmatched. CDR3 length: 15 amino acids. CDR3 DNA sequence: TGTGCCAGCAGCCAAGTCGGGACAGGCTCCAATGAGCAGTTCTTC. Its protein product is CASSQVGTGSNEQFF.

V gene TRBV5-1 combines with J gene TRBJ1-4, with 9 bases matching TRBD1. Trimming removed 4 bases from V and 7 bases from J; junction bases left unmatched: 5. The CDR3 runs 14 residues. The V gene's germline CDR1 is SGHRS and CDR2 YFSETQ. CDR3 bases: TGCGCCAGCAGCCCACAGGGGGCGCCTGAAAAACTGTTTTTT. Residues: CASSPQGAPEKLFF.

The V call is TRBV11-2, the J call TRBJ2-3; 7 nucleotides match TRBD2. V lost 5 bases to trimming and J lost 2 bases; unmatched junction nucleotides: 7. CDR1 is SGHAT, CDR2 FQNNGV, per germline. This CDR3 is built from 15 residues. In nucleotides, the CDR3 is TGTGCCAGCAGCCGCCGGGGGGTCGACACAGATACGCAGTATTTT. Translated, it gives CASSRRGVDTDTQYF.

V is TRBV7-9 and J is TRBJ1-4; possibly TRBD1 for D (6 bases). Germline CDR1 reads SEHNR; CDR2 reads FQNEAQ (reference sequence). This CDR3 spans 19 amino acids. With 4 bases removed from V and 1 base from J, the gap between germline ends came to 22 bases. CDR3 region: CASSSRWGGAGETNEKLFF. The CDR3 nucleotides read TGTGCCAGCAGCTCCCGGTGGGGGGGTGCAGGGGAAACTAATGAAAAACTGTTTTTT.

The J gene is TRBJ2-3, the V gene TRBV5-1, with 10 bases that match TRBD2. The V segment lost 0 bases and the J segment 6 bases; nucleotides outside the gene matches: 4. Germline lookup yields CDR1 SGHRS and CDR2 YFSETQ. CDR3 size: 15 residues. CDR3 nucleotides: TGCGCCAGCAGCTTGGCTGCGACTAGCGGGGATACGCAGTATTTT. Translated, it gives CASSLAATSGDTQYF.

This chain connects TRBV18 to TRBJ1-4; D is unclear. CDR3 length equals 17 residues. Between the trimmed V and J ends, which lost 6 bases and 0 bases, there was a span of 17 bases. Germline CDR1 KGHSH, CDR2 LQKENI. The CDR3 loop reads CASSPPRNIATNEKLFF. The CDR3, as DNA: TGTGCCAGCTCCCCGCCGAGGAATATAGCAACTAATGAAAAACTGTTTTTT. Full variable domain (missing parts from reference TRBV18 and TRBJ1-4): NAGVMQNPRHLVRRRGQEARLRCSPMKGHSHVYWYRQLPEEGLKFMVYLQKENIIDESGMPKERFSAEFPKEGPSILRIQQVVRGDSAAYFCASSPPRNIATNEKLFFGSGTQLSVL.

The chain carries TRBV4-2 and TRBJ2-7; 9 positions agree with TRBD1. The germline V gene encodes CDR1 LGHNA and CDR2 YNFKEQ. The V and J ends lost 0 bases and 2 bases, in that order; junction bases with no gene match: 2. CDR3 length: 15 residues. The CDR3 DNA sequence: TGTGCCAGCAGCCAAGATTGGGACAGGGCCTACGAGCAGTACTTC. Translated, it gives CASSQDWDRAYEQYF.

This clone was seen more than once but under ten times. The V call is TRBV7-9, the J call TRBJ2-5; 7 bases map to TRBD2. J was trimmed by 5 bases and V by 1 base; bases with no gene match: 13. Germline-derived CDR1 and CDR2 are SEHNR and FQNEAQ (reference sequence). The CDR3 runs to 17 residues. The CDR3: CASSLGVGGEGTETQYF. CDR3 DNA: TGTGCCAGCAGCTTAGGGGTCGGAGGGGAGGGCACGGAGACCCAGTACTTC.

V is TRBV5-1 and J is TRBJ1-2, with D possibly being TRBD1 (5 bases). Between the trimmed V and J ends, which lost 0 bases and 0 bases, there was a span of 9 bases. The CDR3 contains 15 residues. Looked up from germline, CDR1 is SGHRS and CDR2 is YFSETQ. Here the CDR3 reads CASSLGGGTNYGYTF. In DNA, the CDR3 is TGCGCCAGCAGCTTGGGGGGCGGCACTAACTATGGCTACACCTTC. Full variable domain (rest looked up from reference TRBV5-1 and TRBJ1-2): KAGVTQTPRYLIKTRGQQVTLSCSPISGHRSVSWYQQTPGQGLQFLFEYFSETQRNKGNFPGRFSGRQFSNSRSEMNVSTLELGDSALYLCASSLGGGTNYGYTFGSGTRLTVV.

The V gene is TRBV5-1, the J gene TRBJ2-1; 8 nucleotides agree with TRBD1. CDR3 size: 17 residues. V dropped 5 bases and J dropped 0; count of bases not matched to a gene: 10. Germline lookup yields CDR1 SGHRS and CDR2 YFSETQ. DNA for the CDR3: TGCGCCAGCAGATTACAGGGGGGACTCAGCTCCTACAATGAGCAGTTCTTC. Residues: CASRLQGGLSSYNEQFF.

This chain links TRBV9 with TRBJ2-7; D is uncertain. The CDR3 consists of 13 residues. Trimming pared 4 bases from V and 3 bases from J, leaving 11 bases between. CDR1 SGDLS and CDR2 YYNGEE come from the germline V gene. The DNA of the CDR3 is TGTGCCAGCAGCCCCGGGTCTTTCTACGAGCAGTACTTC. This translates into CASSPGSFYEQYF. Drawing the rest from reference TRBV9 and TRBJ2-7, the complete variable domain is DSGVTQTPKHLITATGQRVTLRCSPRSGDLSVYWYQQSLDQGLQFLIQYYNGEERAKGNILERFSAQQFPDLHSELNLSSLELGDSALYFCASSPGSFYEQYFGPGTRLTVT.